Sequencing of this TCR beta chain was carried out in a study of T cell responses to AZD1222 COVID-19 vaccine. Study results and caveats: Baseline serostatus was positive in only a handful of AZD1222 recipients. White British ancestry dominated among donors, who included more females, and clonal diversity was possibly underestimated. Nearly half of the spike-specific TCRs reportedly recognize variant regions that carry no mutations. There were repertoire samples only from the period after the peak T cell response.

J lost 7 bases, V lost 4 bases, and 10 bases had no gene match. CDR1 and CDR2 from the germline V gene are LGHNA and YNFKEQ. This CDR3 comprises 16 residues. Some clones are missing from TCRdb's copy, which holds only in-frame ones; the method was immunoSEQ multiplex PCR. The sample contains about 170,000 clones, about 90% of which appear only once. A remark on this clone: Its antigen remains unknown.

Material: peripheral blood, obtained 28 days after the second dose of the MenACWY control vaccine. The V call is TRBV4-2, the J call TRBJ1-6, with 7 bases that match TRBD1. This TCR came from an adult who received the MenACWY meningococcal vaccine as a control. CDR3 sequence reads: CASSRDPGDRNSPLHF. CDR3 DNA: TGTGCCAGCAGCCGAGACCCCGGGGACAGAAATTCACCCCTCCACTTT.